A selection of T cell receptor beta chains follows, all from one sample in a study of blood T cells in healthy people across ages. TCRdb recomputed calls from the 5' RACE reads with MiXCR, one row per CDR3 protein. The profile shows approximately 1.5 million distinct CDR3 sequences, roughly 43% of them singletons. Sequenced sample: blood. The receptors stem from a young woman in good health. CDR3s include the opening cysteine and the closing phenylalanine or tryptophan. Each record gives: D gene, clone size, V gene, J gene, CDR3 DNA, CDR3 protein. D genes are given only for firm matches. A clone size is listed for some rows: how often the clone was seen (once, few, many), or a class if it is expanded.

d_call: -; clone_size: once; v_call: TRBV4-3; j_call: TRBJ2-2; cdr3_nt: TGCGCCAGCAGCCCCACCCAAACCGGGGAGCTGTTTTTT; cdr3_aa: CASSPTQTGELFF
d_call: -; clone_size: few; v_call: TRBV20-1; j_call: TRBJ2-5; cdr3_nt: TGCAGTGCTAGTAACCAAGAGACCCAGTACTTC; cdr3_aa: CSASNQETQYF
d_call: -; clone_size: -; v_call: TRBV20-1; j_call: TRBJ2-1; cdr3_nt: TGCAGTGCTGACCAAGGACAGATTAATAACAATGAGCAGTTCTTC; cdr3_aa: CSADQGQINNNEQFF
d_call: TRBD1; clone_size: few; v_call: TRBV10-2; j_call: TRBJ1-4; cdr3_nt: TGTGCCAGCAGTTGGGACAGAAGTAATGAAAAACTGTTTTTT; cdr3_aa: CASSWDRSNEKLFF
d_call: -; clone_size: -; v_call: TRBV5-1; j_call: TRBJ2-1; cdr3_nt: TGCGCCAGCAGCTTGGTAATGGTCGGCTACAATGAGCAGTTCTTC; cdr3_aa: CASSLVMVGYNEQFF
d_call: -; clone_size: -; v_call: TRBV21-1; j_call: TRBJ2-7; cdr3_nt: TGTGCCAGCAGCACGAGGGACGGGCTCTACGAGCAGTACTTC; cdr3_aa: CASSTRDGLYEQYF
d_call: -; clone_size: -; v_call: TRBV10-3; j_call: TRBJ2-5; cdr3_nt: TGTGCCATCGGGGCAGGGACGGGAACACAAGAGACCCAGTACTTC; cdr3_aa: CAIGAGTGTQETQYF
d_call: TRBD1; clone_size: -; v_call: TRBV7-2; j_call: TRBJ2-5; cdr3_nt: TGTGCCAGCAGCTTAGATAGAGGACAGGTTAATGAGCAGTACTTC; cdr3_aa: CASSLDRGQVNEQYF
d_call: -; clone_size: -; v_call: TRBV18; j_call: TRBJ1-6; cdr3_nt: TGTGCCAGCTCAACGGACCCAGGGTATTCACCCCTCCACTTT; cdr3_aa: CASSTDPGYSPLHF
d_call: TRBD1; clone_size: many; v_call: TRBV6-1; j_call: TRBJ2-3; cdr3_nt: TGTGCCAGCAGTGAAGACAGGGGTCCAGATACGCAGTATTTT; cdr3_aa: CASSEDRGPDTQYF
d_call: -; clone_size: -; v_call: TRBV9; j_call: TRBJ2-7; cdr3_nt: TGTGCCAGCAGCTCGGGGTTAGGGCCCCGCGAGCAGTACTTC; cdr3_aa: CASSSGLGPREQYF
d_call: TRBD2; clone_size: few; v_call: TRBV6-1; j_call: TRBJ2-7; cdr3_nt: TGTGCCAGCAGTGAACTAGCGGGGAACCCCTACGAGCAGTACTTC; cdr3_aa: CASSELAGNPYEQYF
d_call: -; clone_size: few; v_call: TRBV29-1; j_call: TRBJ1-1; cdr3_nt: TGCAGCGTTTTCGCAGCGGGGAACACTGAAGCTTTCTTT; cdr3_aa: CSVFAAGNTEAFF
d_call: -; clone_size: -; v_call: TRBV10-3; j_call: TRBJ1-4; cdr3_nt: TGTGCCATCAGTGAAGATAGGAGCCTCCAGGGTTTCGCTGAAAAACTGTTTTTT; cdr3_aa: CAISEDRSLQGFAEKLFF
d_call: -; clone_size: -; v_call: TRBV5-5; j_call: TRBJ2-2; cdr3_nt: TGTGCCAGCAGCTTGGGACGGATCACCGGGGAGCTGTTTTTT; cdr3_aa: CASSLGRITGELFF
d_call: -; clone_size: -; v_call: TRBV29-1; j_call: TRBJ2-5; cdr3_nt: TGCAGCGTCTCCCCGGGACAAGAGACCCAGTACTTC; cdr3_aa: CSVSPGQETQYF
d_call: -; clone_size: -; v_call: TRBV4-1; j_call: TRBJ2-7; cdr3_nt: TGCGCCAGCAGCCCAAGGGCAGGTCGGACGTCGGCAAGACCCTACGAGCAGTACTTC; cdr3_aa: CASSPRAGRTSARPYEQYF
d_call: TRBD2; clone_size: -; v_call: TRBV10-3; j_call: TRBJ2-3; cdr3_nt: TGTGCCATCAGTCCAGACGGGAGGACTAGCACAGATACGCAGTACTTT; cdr3_aa: CAISPDGRTSTDTQYF
d_call: -; clone_size: -; v_call: TRBV20-1; j_call: TRBJ1-1; cdr3_nt: TGCAGTGCTAGAGGGGGGGCTGAAGCTTTCTTT; cdr3_aa: CSARGGAEAFF
d_call: -; clone_size: -; v_call: TRBV20-1; j_call: TRBJ2-7; cdr3_nt: TGCAGTGCTGACCGGTTGATCGACCAATACTACGAGCAGTACTTC; cdr3_aa: CSADRLIDQYYEQYF
d_call: -; clone_size: few; v_call: TRBV6-2/TRBV6-3; j_call: TRBJ2-7; cdr3_nt: TGTGCCAGCAGCCGTTATCCCCACGAGCAGTACTTC; cdr3_aa: CASSRYPHEQYF
d_call: TRBD1; clone_size: few; v_call: TRBV20-1; j_call: TRBJ1-2; cdr3_nt: TGCAGTCCACACGACCCGAACAGGGGAGCTGGCTACACCTTC; cdr3_aa: CSPHDPNRGAGYTF
d_call: TRBD2; clone_size: -; v_call: TRBV4-3; j_call: TRBJ2-3; cdr3_nt: TGCGCCAGCAGCCGGGAGGGCGGGAGAGTTCCAGATACGCAGTATTTT; cdr3_aa: CASSREGGRVPDTQYF
d_call: -; clone_size: -; v_call: TRBV5-1; j_call: TRBJ1-4; cdr3_nt: TGCGCCAGCAGCCTAGGAGGCACGGGTCAGGAAAAACTGTTTTTT; cdr3_aa: CASSLGGTGQEKLFF
d_call: TRBD1; clone_size: -; v_call: TRBV7-2; j_call: TRBJ2-4; cdr3_nt: TGTGCCAGCAGCCAACGGACAGGGACCAAAAACATTCAGTACTTC; cdr3_aa: CASSQRTGTKNIQYF
d_call: -; clone_size: -; v_call: TRBV20-1; j_call: TRBJ2-7; cdr3_nt: TGCAGTGCTAGTATTGTCGAGCAGTACTTC; cdr3_aa: CSASIVEQYF
d_call: -; clone_size: -; v_call: TRBV12-3/TRBV12-4; j_call: TRBJ1-1; cdr3_nt: TGTGCCAGCAGTTCTGGGTTATCGAACACTGAAGCTTTCTTT; cdr3_aa: CASSSGLSNTEAFF
d_call: TRBD2; clone_size: -; v_call: TRBV5-1; j_call: TRBJ2-3; cdr3_nt: TGCGCCAGCAGTCGGAGCGGGGCCAGCGCAGATACGCAGTATTTT; cdr3_aa: CASSRSGASADTQYF
d_call: -; clone_size: few; v_call: TRBV7-6; j_call: TRBJ1-2; cdr3_nt: TGTGCCAGCAGCGAGGGGGGACCGATCTATGGCTACACCTTC; cdr3_aa: CASSEGGPIYGYTF
d_call: TRBD2; clone_size: few; v_call: TRBV20-1; j_call: TRBJ2-1; cdr3_nt: TGCAGTGCTAGTACCGGGAGGGTAAGGAATGAGCAGTTCTTC; cdr3_aa: CSASTGRVRNEQFF
d_call: TRBD1; clone_size: few; v_call: TRBV7-9; j_call: TRBJ2-7; cdr3_nt: TGTGCCAGCAGCTTCGGGACAGAATTCTACGAGCAGTACTTC; cdr3_aa: CASSFGTEFYEQYF
d_call: -; clone_size: -; v_call: TRBV12-3/TRBV12-4; j_call: TRBJ2-7; cdr3_nt: TGTGCCAGCAGTTACGACAACCCTTTAGAGCAGTACTTC; cdr3_aa: CASSYDNPLEQYF
d_call: TRBD2; clone_size: -; v_call: TRBV20-1; j_call: TRBJ2-7; cdr3_nt: TGCAGCACCGGCAAGCGGGAGGGTTACGAGCAGTACTTC; cdr3_aa: CSTGKREGYEQYF
d_call: TRBD1; clone_size: few; v_call: TRBV3-1; j_call: TRBJ2-3; cdr3_nt: TGTGCCAGCAGCCAAGATCGGGACAGGGTTTCGGATACGCAGTATTTT; cdr3_aa: CASSQDRDRVSDTQYF
d_call: -; clone_size: -; v_call: TRBV12-3/TRBV12-4; j_call: TRBJ2-5; cdr3_nt: TGTGCCAGCAGTTTAGCAGGCGGGGACGATGAGCAGTACTTC; cdr3_aa: CASSLAGGDDEQYF
d_call: -; clone_size: once; v_call: TRBV20-1; j_call: TRBJ2-7; cdr3_nt: TGCAGTGCTAGTTTCCTCTACGGGGGATTTGGAGCTGAGCAGTACTTC; cdr3_aa: CSASFLYGGFGAEQYF
d_call: -; clone_size: -; v_call: TRBV12-3/TRBV12-4; j_call: TRBJ2-5; cdr3_nt: TGTGCCAGCAGTCCCGCCGTCCAAGAGACCCAGTACTTC; cdr3_aa: CASSPAVQETQYF
d_call: -; clone_size: -; v_call: TRBV29-1; j_call: TRBJ1-1; cdr3_nt: TGCAGCGTTAGTGGGGAAAACACTGAAGCTTTCTTT; cdr3_aa: CSVSGENTEAFF
d_call: TRBD2; clone_size: -; v_call: TRBV12-3/TRBV12-4; j_call: TRBJ2-3; cdr3_nt: TGTGCCTGCAGTGACCCTGGACTAGCGGGGGCCGGTACGCAGTATTTT; cdr3_aa: CACSDPGLAGAGTQYF